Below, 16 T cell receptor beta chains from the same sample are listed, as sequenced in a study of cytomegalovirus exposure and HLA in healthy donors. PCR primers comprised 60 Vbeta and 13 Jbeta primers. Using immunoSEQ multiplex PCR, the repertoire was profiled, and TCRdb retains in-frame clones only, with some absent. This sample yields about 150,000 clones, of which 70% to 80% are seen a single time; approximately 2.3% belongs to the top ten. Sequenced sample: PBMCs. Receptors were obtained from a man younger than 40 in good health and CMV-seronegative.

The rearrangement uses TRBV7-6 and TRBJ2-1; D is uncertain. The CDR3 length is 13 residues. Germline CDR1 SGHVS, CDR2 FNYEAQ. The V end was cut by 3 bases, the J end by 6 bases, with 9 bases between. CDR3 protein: CASSLSQPNEQFF. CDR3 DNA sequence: TGTGCCAGCAGCTTGTCACAGCCCAATGAGCAGTTCTTC.

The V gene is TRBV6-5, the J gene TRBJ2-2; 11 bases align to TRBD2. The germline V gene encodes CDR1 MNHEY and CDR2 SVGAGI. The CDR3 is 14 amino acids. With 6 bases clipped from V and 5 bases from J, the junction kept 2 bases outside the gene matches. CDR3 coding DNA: TGTGCCAGCAGGCCTAGCGGGGGGACCGGGGAGCTGTTTTTT. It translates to CASRPSGGTGELFF.

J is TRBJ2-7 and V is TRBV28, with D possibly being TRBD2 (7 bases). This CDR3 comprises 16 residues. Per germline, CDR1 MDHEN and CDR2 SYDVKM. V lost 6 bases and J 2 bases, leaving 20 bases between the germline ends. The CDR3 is CASSHRGAGPTYEQYF. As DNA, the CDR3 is TGTGCCAGCAGCCACCGGGGGGCAGGGCCAACCTACGAGCAGTACTTC.

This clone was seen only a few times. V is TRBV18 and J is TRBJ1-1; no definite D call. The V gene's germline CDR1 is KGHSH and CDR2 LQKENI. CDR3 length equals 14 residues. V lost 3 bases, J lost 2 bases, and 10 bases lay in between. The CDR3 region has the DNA TGTGCCAGCTCACCGATGGAGGGTAACACTGAAGCTTTCTTT. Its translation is CASSPMEGNTEAFF.

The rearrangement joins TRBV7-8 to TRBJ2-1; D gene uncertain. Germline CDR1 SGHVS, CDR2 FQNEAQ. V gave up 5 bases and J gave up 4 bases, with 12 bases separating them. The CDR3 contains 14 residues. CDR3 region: CASSPPRLYNEQFF. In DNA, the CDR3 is TGTGCCAGCAGCCCACCGAGATTATACAATGAGCAGTTCTTC.

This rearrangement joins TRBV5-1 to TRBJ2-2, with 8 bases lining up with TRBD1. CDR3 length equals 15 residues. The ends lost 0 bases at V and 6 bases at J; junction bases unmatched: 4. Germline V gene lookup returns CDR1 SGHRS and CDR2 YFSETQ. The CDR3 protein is CASSLVGQGSGELFF. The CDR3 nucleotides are TGCGCCAGCAGCTTGGTAGGACAGGGTTCCGGGGAGCTGTTTTTT.

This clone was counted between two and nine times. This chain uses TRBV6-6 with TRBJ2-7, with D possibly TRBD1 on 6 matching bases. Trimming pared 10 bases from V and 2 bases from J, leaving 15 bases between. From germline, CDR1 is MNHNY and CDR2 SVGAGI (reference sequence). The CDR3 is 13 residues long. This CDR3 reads CATRDTTPYEQYF. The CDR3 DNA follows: TGTGCCACCCGGGACACCACCCCCTACGAGCAGTACTTC.

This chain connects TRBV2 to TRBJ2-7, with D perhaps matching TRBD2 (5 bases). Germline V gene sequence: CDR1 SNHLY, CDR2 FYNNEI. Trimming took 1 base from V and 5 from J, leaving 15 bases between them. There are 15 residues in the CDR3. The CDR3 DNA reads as TGTGCCAGCAGTGAAGGGCGGGCCCGTTTGAACGAGCAGTACTTC. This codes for CASSEGRARLNEQYF.

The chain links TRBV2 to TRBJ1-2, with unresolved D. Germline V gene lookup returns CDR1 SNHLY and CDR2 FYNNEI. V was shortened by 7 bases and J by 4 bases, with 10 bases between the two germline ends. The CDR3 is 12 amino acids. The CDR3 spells CASTYSSYGYTF. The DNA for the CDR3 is TGTGCCAGCACCTACAGCTCCTATGGCTACACCTTC.

CDR3 nucleotides: TGTGCCTGGAGTGTTCGGGACTACGAGCAGTACTTC. It translates to CAWSVRDYEQYF. V and J are TRBV30 and TRBJ2-7; TRBD2 is a possible D gene (5 bases). Trimming shortened V by 0 bases and J by 3 bases, and 6 bases separated the two germline ends. This CDR3 comprises 12 residues. Germline values: CDR1 GTSNPN, CDR2 SVGIG (reference sequence).

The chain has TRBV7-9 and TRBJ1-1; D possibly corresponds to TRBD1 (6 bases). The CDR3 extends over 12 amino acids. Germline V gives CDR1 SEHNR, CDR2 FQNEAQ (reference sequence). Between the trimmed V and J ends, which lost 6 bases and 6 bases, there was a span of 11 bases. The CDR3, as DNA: TGTGCCAGCAGTTACGGACAGCCTGAAGCTTTCTTT. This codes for CASSYGQPEAFF.

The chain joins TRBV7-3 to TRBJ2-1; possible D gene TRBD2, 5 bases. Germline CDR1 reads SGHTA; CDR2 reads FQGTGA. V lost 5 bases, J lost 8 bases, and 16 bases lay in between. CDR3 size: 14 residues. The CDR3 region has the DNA TGTGCCAGCAGCGACCAGGAGGCCCGGGATGAGCAGTTCTTC. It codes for CASSDQEARDEQFF.

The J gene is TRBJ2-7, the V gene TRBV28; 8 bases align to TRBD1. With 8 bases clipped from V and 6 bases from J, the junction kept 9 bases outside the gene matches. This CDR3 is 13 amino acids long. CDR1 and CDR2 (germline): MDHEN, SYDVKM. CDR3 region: CASWRDRSVEQYF. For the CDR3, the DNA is TGTGCCAGCTGGCGGGACAGGTCGGTCGAGCAGTACTTC.

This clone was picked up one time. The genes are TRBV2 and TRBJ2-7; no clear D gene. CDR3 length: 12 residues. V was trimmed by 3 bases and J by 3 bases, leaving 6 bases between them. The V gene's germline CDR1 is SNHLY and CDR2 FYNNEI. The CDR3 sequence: CASSDSRYEQYF. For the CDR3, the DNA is TGTGCCAGCAGTGATAGTCGCTACGAGCAGTACTTC.

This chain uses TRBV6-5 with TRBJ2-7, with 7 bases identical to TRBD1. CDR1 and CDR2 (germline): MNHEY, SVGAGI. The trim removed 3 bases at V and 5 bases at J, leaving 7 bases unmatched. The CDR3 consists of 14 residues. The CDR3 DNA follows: TGTGCCAGCAGTTATGACCACAGGGGCCACGAGCAGTACTTC. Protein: CASSYDHRGHEQYF.

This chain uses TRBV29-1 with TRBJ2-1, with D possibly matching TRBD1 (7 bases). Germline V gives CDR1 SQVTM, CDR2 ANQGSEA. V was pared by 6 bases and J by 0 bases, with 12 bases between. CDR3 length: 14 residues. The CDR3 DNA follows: TGCAGCGTAACCCAGGGGGGCTCCTACAATGAGCAGTTCTTC. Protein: CSVTQGGSYNEQFF.